These T cell receptor beta chains were read from a single sample in a study of blood T cell repertoires in COVID-19. Some clones are missing from TCRdb's copy, which holds only in-frame ones; the method was immunoSEQ multiplex PCR. The sample lists about 74,000 clones, about 86% occurring once. The sequenced sample consisted of peripheral blood. These TCRs come from an elderly woman with active or convalescent COVID-19. Both conserved end residues are part of each CDR3.

v_gene	j_gene	CDR3aa
TRBV2	TRBJ1-6	CASSLTEVRVSPLHF
TRBV21-1	TRBJ2-7	CASSKVAGDGQGDHEQYF
TRBV4-1	TRBJ1-4	CASSQQTARKNEKLFF
TRBV19	TRBJ2-7	CASSPGGGLAPPYF
TRBV6-2/TRBV6-3	TRBJ2-3	CASSLTQGIAQYF
TRBV6-5	TRBJ2-1	CASSYSRLAGNNEQFF
TRBV21-1	TRBJ1-6	CASSKVKGAGSPLHF
TRBV11-3	TRBJ2-7	CASSLLSGGLEQYF
TRBV7-2	TRBJ2-5	CASSVLAGAFQETQYF
TRBV19	TRBJ2-1	CASGGAGGKNEQFF
TRBV4-3	TRBJ2-1	CASSLADYNEQFF
TRBV24-1	TRBJ1-1	CATTDSSLNTEAFF
TRBV18	TRBJ2-7	CASSARTSGRSRYEQYF
TRBV30	TRBJ2-7	CAWAGNYEQYF
TRBV19	TRBJ2-1	CASSIPSAGGLNEQFF
TRBV4-3	TRBJ2-4	CASSRLAGGPDIQYF
TRBV6-5	TRBJ2-2	CASSYSNRGDTGELFF
TRBV9	TRBJ2-2	CASSVAGTGELFF
TRBV19	TRBJ1-5	CASTRDILRDQPQHF
TRBV13	TRBJ1-6	CASSLLSSPLHF
TRBV7-3	TRBJ2-7	CASSPSQGYEQYF
TRBV11-3	TRBJ2-1	CASKHHLPSGTGGYNEQFF
TRBV3-1/TRBV3-2	TRBJ2-5	CASSQVIGYTETQYF
TRBV7-2	TRBJ1-2	CASSLAAGKAYGYTF
TRBV24-1	TRBJ1-2	CATSDFRDSHGYTF
TRBV5-6	TRBJ2-5	CASSLRSGETQYF
TRBV10-3	TRBJ2-1	CAISGPGQNNEQFF
TRBV3-1/TRBV3-2	TRBJ2-1	CASSQDHRASVDNEQFF
TRBV29-1	TRBJ1-2	CSVGQGAYGYTF
TRBV19	TRBJ1-5	CASSTTGTAQPQHF
TRBV14	TRBJ1-1	CASSLLRNTEAFF
TRBV6-2/TRBV6-3	TRBJ2-3	CASSKLTGRTLSSTDTQYF
TRBV29-1	TRBJ1-5	CSVGGQGDQPQHF
TRBV7-9	TRBJ1-2	CASSTGQAYGYTF
TRBV24-1	TRBJ2-5	CATSDSYPQETQYF
TRBV27	TRBJ1-1	CASSLVRANTEAFF
TRBV18	TRBJ1-2	CASSPPRAGLDGYTF
TRBV28	TRBJ1-3	CASSFPGGNTIYF
TRBV19	TRBJ1-2	CASSSGTGAPYGYTF
TRBV21-1	TRBJ2-1	CASSNKRPSGQRVTRRNNEQFF
TRBV7-9	TRBJ1-1	CASSPPGQGTTEAFF
TRBV10-3	TRBJ1-3	CAISEAGSGNTIYF
TRBV4-1	TRBJ1-2	CASSQGGTGARNYGYTF